This TCR beta chain appears in the sequencing data of a study of cytomegalovirus exposure and HLA in healthy donors. Study-level results: Investigators reported some 150 TCR beta chains as tied to cytomegalovirus. In a later analysis, parvovirus B19, influenza, CMV and Epstein-Barr virus appeared linked to several top co-occurrence clusters. A few CMV-associated chains proved CMV antigen-specific in vitro. V- and J-gene trimming of TCR beta was linked (in a later analysis) to a missense DCLRE1C variant.

The CDR3 has 12 residues. Germline V gene data show CDR1 as SGHRS and CDR2 as YFSETQ. V lost 4 bases, J lost 4 bases, and 9 bases lay in between. The PCR was carried out with 60 Vbeta primers and 13 Jbeta primers. Clones were read by immunoSEQ multiplex PCR, and TCRdb kept only the in-frame ones, dropping some. This table has some 100,000 clones, about 68% appearing once. To note about this clone: Its antigen is currently unknown.

The sample consisted of PBMCs. V gene TRBV5-1 combines with J gene TRBJ2-7, with a weak D call TRBD2 (5 bases). The TCR sequence derives from a male donor in good health and CMV-seropositive. CDR3 residues: CASSPTGYEQYF. DNA for the CDR3: TGCGCCAGCAGCCCCACGGGGTACGAGCAGTACTTC.